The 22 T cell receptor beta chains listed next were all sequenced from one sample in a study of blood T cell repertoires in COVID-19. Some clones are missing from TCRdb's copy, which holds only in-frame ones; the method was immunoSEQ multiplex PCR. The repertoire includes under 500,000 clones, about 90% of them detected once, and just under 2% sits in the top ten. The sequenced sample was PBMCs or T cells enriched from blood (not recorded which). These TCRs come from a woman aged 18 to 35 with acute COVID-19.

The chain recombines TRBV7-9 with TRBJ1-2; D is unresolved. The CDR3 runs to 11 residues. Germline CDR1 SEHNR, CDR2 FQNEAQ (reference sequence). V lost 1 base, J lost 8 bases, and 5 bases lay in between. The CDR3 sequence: CASSLERGYTF. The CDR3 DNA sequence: TGTGCCAGCAGCTTAGAGCGGGGCTACACCTTC.

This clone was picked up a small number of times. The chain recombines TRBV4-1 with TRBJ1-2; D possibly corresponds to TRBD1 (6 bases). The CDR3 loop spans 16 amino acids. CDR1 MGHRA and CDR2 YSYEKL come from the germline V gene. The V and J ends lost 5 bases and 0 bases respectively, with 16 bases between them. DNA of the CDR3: TGCGCCAGCAGCTCGAACAACCAGGGGACTAACTATGGCTACACCTTC. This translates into CASSSNNQGTNYGYTF.

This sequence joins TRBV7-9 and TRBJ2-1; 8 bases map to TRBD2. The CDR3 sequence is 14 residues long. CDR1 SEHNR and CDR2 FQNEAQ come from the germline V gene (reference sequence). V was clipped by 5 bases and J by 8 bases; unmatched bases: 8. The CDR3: CASSGSGMGYEQFF. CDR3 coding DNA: TGTGCCAGCAGCGGTAGCGGGATGGGCTATGAGCAGTTCTTC.

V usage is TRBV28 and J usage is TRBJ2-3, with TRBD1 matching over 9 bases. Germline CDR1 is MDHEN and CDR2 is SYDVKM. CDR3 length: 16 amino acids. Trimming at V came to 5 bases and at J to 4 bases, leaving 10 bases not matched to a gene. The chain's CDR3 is CASSLGGQGDSDTQYF. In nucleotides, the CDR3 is TGTGCCAGCAGTCTCGGGGGACAGGGTGATTCAGATACGCAGTATTTT.

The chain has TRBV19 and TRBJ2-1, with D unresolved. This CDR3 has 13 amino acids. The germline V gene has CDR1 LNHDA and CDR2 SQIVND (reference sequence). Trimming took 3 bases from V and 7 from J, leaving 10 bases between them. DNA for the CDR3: TGTGCCAGTAGTATTCTTCCGTCGAATGAGCAGTTCTTC. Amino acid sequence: CASSILPSNEQFF.

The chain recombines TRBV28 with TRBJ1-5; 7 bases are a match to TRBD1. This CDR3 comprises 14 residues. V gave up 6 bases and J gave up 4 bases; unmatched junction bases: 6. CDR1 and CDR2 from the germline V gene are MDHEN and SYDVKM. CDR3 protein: CASRSGQLNQPQHF. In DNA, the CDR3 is TGTGCCAGCAGATCGGGACAGCTAAATCAGCCCCAGCATTTT.

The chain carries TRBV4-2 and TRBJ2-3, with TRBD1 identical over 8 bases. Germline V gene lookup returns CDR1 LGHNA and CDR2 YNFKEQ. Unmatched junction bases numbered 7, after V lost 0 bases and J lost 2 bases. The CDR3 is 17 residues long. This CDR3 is CASSQETGALPTDTQYF. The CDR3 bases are TGTGCCAGCAGCCAAGAGACAGGGGCCCTCCCCACAGATACGCAGTATTTT.

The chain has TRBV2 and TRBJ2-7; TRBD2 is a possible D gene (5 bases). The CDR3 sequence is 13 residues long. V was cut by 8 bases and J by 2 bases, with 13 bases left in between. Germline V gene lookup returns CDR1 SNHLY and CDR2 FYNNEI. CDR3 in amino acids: CASRADFTYEQYF. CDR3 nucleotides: TGTGCCAGCCGCGCGGACTTCACCTACGAGCAGTACTTC.

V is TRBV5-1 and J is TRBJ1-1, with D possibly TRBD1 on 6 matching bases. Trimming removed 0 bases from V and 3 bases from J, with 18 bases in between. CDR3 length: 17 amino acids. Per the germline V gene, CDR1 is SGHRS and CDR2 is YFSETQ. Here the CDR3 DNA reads TGCGCCAGCAGCTTGGGCCGCGGACAGTCCATGGACACTGAAGCTTTCTTT. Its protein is CASSLGRGQSMDTEAFF.

The CDR3 DNA reads TGTGCCTGGAGTCTTGGGACTAGCGGGAACTCGGGCACAGATACGCAGTATTTT. Translated: CAWSLGTSGNSGTDTQYF. This chain connects TRBV30 to TRBJ2-3, with 13 bases that match TRBD2. The junction had 9 bases not matched to a gene; V was cut back by 2 bases and J by 1 base. Germline V CDR1 and CDR2: GTSNPN, SVGIG (reference sequence). CDR3 length equals 18 residues.

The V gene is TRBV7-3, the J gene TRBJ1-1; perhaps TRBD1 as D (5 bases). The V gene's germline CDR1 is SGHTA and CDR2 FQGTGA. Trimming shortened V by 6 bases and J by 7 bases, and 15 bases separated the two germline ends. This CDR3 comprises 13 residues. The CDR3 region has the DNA TGTGCCAGCAGACAAACGGGGGTAAATGAAGCTTTCTTT. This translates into CASRQTGVNEAFF.

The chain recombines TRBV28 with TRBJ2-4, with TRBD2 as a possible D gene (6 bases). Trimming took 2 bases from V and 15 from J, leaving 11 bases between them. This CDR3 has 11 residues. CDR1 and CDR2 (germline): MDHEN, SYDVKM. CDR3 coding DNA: TGTGCCAGCAGTTTACAACGGGGGTCGTACTTC. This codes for CASSLQRGSYF.

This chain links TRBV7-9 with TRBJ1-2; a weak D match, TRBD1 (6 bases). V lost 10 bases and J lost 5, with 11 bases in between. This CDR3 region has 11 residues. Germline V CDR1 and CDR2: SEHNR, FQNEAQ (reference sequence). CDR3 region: CATLQGYGYTF. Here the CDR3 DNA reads TGTGCCACATTACAGGGTTATGGCTACACCTTC.

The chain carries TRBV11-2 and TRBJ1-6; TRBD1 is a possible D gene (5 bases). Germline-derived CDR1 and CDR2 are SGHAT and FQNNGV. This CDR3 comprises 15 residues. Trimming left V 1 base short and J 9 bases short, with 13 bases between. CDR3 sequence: CASSLVSRVVSPLHF. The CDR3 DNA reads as TGTGCCAGCAGCTTAGTTTCCAGGGTCGTTTCACCCCTCCACTTT.

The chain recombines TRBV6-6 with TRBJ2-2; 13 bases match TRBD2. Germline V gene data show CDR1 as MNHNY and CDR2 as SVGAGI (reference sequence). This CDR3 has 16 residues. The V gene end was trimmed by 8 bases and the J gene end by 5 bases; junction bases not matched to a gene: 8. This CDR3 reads CASGATSGRFTGELFF. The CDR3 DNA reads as TGTGCCAGCGGGGCGACTAGCGGGAGGTTTACCGGGGAGCTGTTTTTT.

CDR3 coding DNA: TGTGCCAGCAGTTTGAGACAGCCGAACACCGGGGAGCTGTTTTTT. It specifies CASSLRQPNTGELFF. The chain uses TRBV27 and TRBJ2-2; TRBD1 is a possible D gene (5 bases). The CDR3 is 15 amino acids. Germline CDR1 and CDR2: MNHEY and SMNVEV (reference sequence). Trimming pared 3 bases from V and 0 bases from J, leaving 8 bases between.

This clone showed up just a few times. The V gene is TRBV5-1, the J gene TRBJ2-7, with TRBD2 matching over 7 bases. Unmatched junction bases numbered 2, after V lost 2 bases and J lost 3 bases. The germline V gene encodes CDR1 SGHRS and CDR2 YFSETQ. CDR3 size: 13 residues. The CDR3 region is CASSFTSDYEQYF. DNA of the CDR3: TGCGCCAGCAGCTTTACTAGCGACTACGAGCAGTACTTC.

The CDR3 region is CASSSRGQGDYEQYF. The CDR3 bases are TGTGCCAGCAGCTCTCGCGGACAGGGAGACTACGAGCAGTACTTC. The chain uses TRBV13 and TRBJ2-7, with 8 bases that match TRBD1. The germline gives CDR1 PRHDT, CDR2 FYEKMQ (reference sequence). V gave up 4 bases and J gave up 3 bases; unmatched junction bases: 8. This CDR3 region has 15 residues.

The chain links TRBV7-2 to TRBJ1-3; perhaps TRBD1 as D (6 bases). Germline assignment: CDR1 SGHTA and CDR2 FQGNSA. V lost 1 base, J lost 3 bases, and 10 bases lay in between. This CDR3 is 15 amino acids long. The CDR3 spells CASSLVSGVGNTIYF. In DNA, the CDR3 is TGTGCCAGCAGCTTAGTGTCAGGGGTTGGAAACACCATATATTTT.

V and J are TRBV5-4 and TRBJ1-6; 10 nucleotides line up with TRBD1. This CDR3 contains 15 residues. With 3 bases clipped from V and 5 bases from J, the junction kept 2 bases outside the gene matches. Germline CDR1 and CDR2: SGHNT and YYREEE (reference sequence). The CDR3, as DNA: TGTGCCAGCAGCTCGGGACAGGGGAATAATTCACCCCTCCACTTT. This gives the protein CASSSGQGNNSPLHF.

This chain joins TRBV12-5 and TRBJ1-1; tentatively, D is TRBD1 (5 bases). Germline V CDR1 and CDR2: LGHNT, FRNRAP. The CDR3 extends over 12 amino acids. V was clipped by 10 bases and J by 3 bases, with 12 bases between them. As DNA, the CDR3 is TGTGCTACCTCGGGGGTCGACACTGAAGCTTTCTTT. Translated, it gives CATSGVDTEAFF.

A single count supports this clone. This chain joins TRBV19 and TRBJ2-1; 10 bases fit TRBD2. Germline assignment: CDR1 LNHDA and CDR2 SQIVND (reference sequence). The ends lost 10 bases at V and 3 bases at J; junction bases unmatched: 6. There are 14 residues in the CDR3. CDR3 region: CATHSGGNYNEQFF. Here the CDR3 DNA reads TGTGCCACCCATAGCGGGGGGAACTACAATGAGCAGTTCTTC.